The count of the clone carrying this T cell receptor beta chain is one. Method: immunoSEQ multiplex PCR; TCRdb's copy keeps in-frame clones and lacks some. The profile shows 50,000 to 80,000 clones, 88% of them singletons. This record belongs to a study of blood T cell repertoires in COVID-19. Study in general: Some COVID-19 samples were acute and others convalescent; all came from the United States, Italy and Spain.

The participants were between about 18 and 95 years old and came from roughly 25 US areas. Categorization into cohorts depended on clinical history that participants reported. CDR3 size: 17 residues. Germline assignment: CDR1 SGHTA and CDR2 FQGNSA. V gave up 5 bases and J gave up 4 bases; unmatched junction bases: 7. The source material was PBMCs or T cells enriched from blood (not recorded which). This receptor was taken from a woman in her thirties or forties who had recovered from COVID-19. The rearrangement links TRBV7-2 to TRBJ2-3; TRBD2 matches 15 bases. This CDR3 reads CASSARTSGGVSDTQYF. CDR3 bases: TGTGCCAGCAGCGCGCGGACTAGCGGGGGGGTTTCAGATACGCAGTATTTT.